These 15 T cell receptor beta chains originate from one sample sequenced in a study of regulatory T cells in long-lasting Graves disease. Time point specified: persistent/refractory GD, antithyroid drugs over 5 years with positive TRAb. RNA isolated from PBMCs was used to make the TCR library. Arm-PCR with iRepertoire HTBI primers amplified the CDR3 regions for these TCR beta libraries. TCRdb processed the multiplex PCR reads anew with MiXCR; each CDR3 protein has one entry. This sample has a few hundred thousand distinct CDR3 sequences, with 20% to 25% found just once. The source was peripheral blood mononuclear cells (PBMCs), collected when the disease was refractory, from a patient treated with antithyroid drugs. The receptors come from a female donor with Graves disease.

This clonotype was seen at least ten times. This chain joins TRBV28 and TRBJ1-1, with TRBD1 matching 9 bases. J lost 7 bases, V lost 3 bases, and 3 bases had no gene match. The CDR3 length is 13 residues. The germline gives CDR1 MDHEN, CDR2 SYDVKM. The CDR3 here is CASSFTGGVEAFF. The CDR3 nucleotides read TGTGCCAGCAGTTTCACAGGGGGCGTTGAAGCTTTCTTT.

The table lists this clonotype with a few counts. This chain joins TRBV18 and TRBJ1-5; 8 bases are a match to TRBD1. The ends lost 5 bases at V and 7 bases at J; junction bases unmatched: 13. CDR3 length: 16 residues. Germline loops: CDR1 KGHSH, CDR2 LQKENI. The chain's CDR3 is CASSGQGSIPGQPQHF. The CDR3, as DNA: TGTGCCAGCTCAGGACAGGGTTCGATTCCCGGACAGCCCCAGCATTTT.

The V call is TRBV6-2 or TRBV6-3, the J call TRBJ2-3; 9 bases fit TRBD2. The germline V gene encodes CDR1 MNHEY and CDR2 SVGEGT. The CDR3 spans 16 residues. Losses at the gene ends were 5 bases for V and 2 bases for J; bases not matched to a gene: 8. This CDR3 is CASSGPGLADTDTQYF. DNA of the CDR3: TGTGCCAGCAGTGGACCGGGACTAGCCGACACAGATACGCAGTATTTT.

The CDR3 DNA sequence: TGTGCCAGCAGCCAAGCCTCCATCTCCTCTGGAAACACCATATATTTT. It codes for CASSQASISSGNTIYF. The V gene is TRBV3-1, the J gene TRBJ1-3; D unclear. Germline V gene data show CDR1 as LGHDT and CDR2 as YNNKEL (reference sequence). Trimming removed 1 base from V and 0 bases from J, with 10 bases in between. CDR3 length equals 16 residues. The full variable domain, rest sourced from reference TRBV3-1 and TRBJ1-3, is DTAVSQTPKYLVTQMGNDKSIKCEQNLGHDTMYWYKQDSKKFLKIMFSYNNKELIINETVPNRFSPKSPDKAHLNLHINSLELGDSAVYFCASSQASISSGNTIYFGEGSWLTVV.

This clonotype was counted only a few times. The rearrangement joins TRBV6-1 to TRBJ1-1; TRBD1 matches 7 bases. The CDR3 is 14 amino acids. The V segment lost 6 bases and the J segment 3 bases; nucleotides outside the gene matches: 7. CDR1 and CDR2 from the germline V gene are MNHNS and SASEGT. In DNA form, the CDR3 reads TGTGCCAGCAGGGGAGGACAGGCCGACACTGAAGCTTTCTTT. The encoded protein is CASRGGQADTEAFF.

The sample holds a few counts of this clonotype. V gene TRBV12-3 or TRBV12-4 combines with J gene TRBJ1-5, with 8 bases that match TRBD1. This CDR3 is built from 18 residues. V trimming: 0 bases; J trimming: 7 bases; junction bases outside the gene matches: 14. The CDR3 DNA is TGTGCCAGCAGTTTAGCCTTGGGGCAGGGGGCAGGGTGGCAGCCCCAGCATTTT. Protein product: CASSLALGQGAGWQPQHF.

For this clonotype: Since the CDR3 does not end with the conserved phenylalanine or tryptophan, this likely comes from a read error. The CDR3 DNA reads as TGTGCCAGCAGCAGGGGCAATCAGCCCCAGCATCTT. Protein: CASSRGNQPQHL. The chain has TRBV9 and TRBJ1-5; D call uncertain. The V and J ends lost 4 bases and 2 bases respectively, with 4 bases between them. Germline V lookup: CDR1 SGDLS, CDR2 YYNGEE. The CDR3 is made up of 12 amino acids.

The chain recombines TRBV6-1 with TRBJ2-7; TRBD2 aligns across 14 bases. Germline lookup yields CDR1 MNHNS and CDR2 SASEGT. V dropped 4 bases and J dropped 0; count of bases not matched to a gene: 5. There are 17 residues in the CDR3. CDR3 residues: CASSAGTSGSFSYEQYF. The CDR3 bases are TGTGCCAGCAGTGCCGGGACTAGCGGGAGTTTCTCCTACGAGCAGTACTTC.

There are many counts of this clonotype. V usage is TRBV28 and J usage is TRBJ1-2; D is possibly TRBD1 (5 bases). V lost 3 bases to trimming and J lost 1 base, with 9 bases between them. Germline values: CDR1 MDHEN, CDR2 SYDVKM. The length of the CDR3 is 14 residues. The CDR3 sequence is CASSLGLINYGYTF. The CDR3 nucleotides read TGTGCCAGCAGTTTGGGGCTGATTAACTATGGCTACACCTTC.

The rearrangement links TRBV27 to TRBJ2-7, with 11 bases that match TRBD1. The length of the CDR3 is 14 residues. Germline CDR1 reads MNHEY; CDR2 reads SMNVEV (reference sequence). With 8 bases clipped from V and 7 bases from J, the junction kept 10 bases outside the gene matches. The CDR3 loop is CASGRSGTGGEQYF. In nucleotides, the CDR3 is TGTGCCAGCGGAAGATCCGGGACAGGGGGAGAGCAGTACTTC.

Only a few counts were recorded for this clonotype. V gene TRBV7-9 combines with J gene TRBJ1-1; no reliable D call. The CDR3 spans 12 residues. V dropped 3 bases and J dropped 7 bases, with 9 bases sitting between them. The germline gives CDR1 SEHNR, CDR2 FQNEAQ (reference sequence). The CDR3 DNA reads TGTGCCAGCAGCTTTGGGCAGAGTGAAGCTTTCTTT. Translation gives CASSFGQSEAFF. The full variable domain, in which reference TRBV7-9 and TRBJ1-1 provide the parts outside the CDR3, is DTGVSQNPRHKITKRGQNVTFRCDPISEHNRLYWYRQTLGQGPEFLTYFQNEAQLEKSRLLSDRFSAERPKGSFSTLEIQRTEQGDSAMYLCASSFGQSEAFFGQGTRLTVV.

This clonotype was counted at least ten times. The rearrangement uses TRBV12-3 or TRBV12-4 and TRBJ1-5, with 7 bases matching TRBD1. J lost 5 bases, V lost 6 bases, and 4 bases had no gene match. This CDR3 is built from 13 residues. In DNA form, the CDR3 reads TGTGCCAGCAGCCCAGACAGGGATCAGCCCCAGCATTTT. Amino acid sequence: CASSPDRDQPQHF.

This clonotype was seen ten or more times. V and J are TRBV6-2 or TRBV6-3 and TRBJ1-2, with 7 bases fitting TRBD1. CDR1 MNHEY and CDR2 SVGEGT come from the germline V gene. The CDR3 extends over 15 amino acids. The V and J ends lost 2 bases and 0 bases, in that order; junction bases with no gene match: 3. The CDR3 DNA sequence: TGTGCCAGCAGTTACATCCAGGGGGCTAACTATGGCTACACCTTC. Amino acids: CASSYIQGANYGYTF.

The rearrangement links TRBV20-1 to TRBJ2-5; 7 nucleotides align to TRBD1. This CDR3 region has 13 residues. Germline values: CDR1 DFQATT, CDR2 SNEGSKA (reference sequence). The ends lost 7 bases at V and 4 bases at J; junction bases unmatched: 9. The CDR3 region has the DNA TGCAGTGGAATAGGGCAGGGGGTAGAGACCCAGTACTTC. Its protein is CSGIGQGVETQYF.

This clonotype has just a few counts. The chain employs TRBV6-1 and TRBJ2-7; 7 bases agree with TRBD1. V lost 6 bases, J lost 2 bases, and 7 bases stayed unmatched. This CDR3 is built from 14 residues. CDR1 MNHNS and CDR2 SASEGT come from the germline V gene. DNA for the CDR3: TGTGCCAGCAGATTCCCCGGGACAGCCTACGAGCAGTACTTC. This codes for CASRFPGTAYEQYF.